This TCR beta chain was sequenced during a study of shared clonotypes between healthy human individuals (dated by TCRdb to about 2020). About the investigation overall: The cohort included three men and a couple of women between 18 and 49 years of age. Leukapheresis yielded between about 0.85 and 10 billion PBMCs per donor. To increase sequencing depth and limit assay-specific biases, TCR repertoire library preparation and sequencing were carried out by different laboratories using diverse techniques. To estimate repertoire size and how much clonotypes are shared between individuals, the study performed deep sequencing of blood TCR repertoires from about five healthy adults. For each donor, CD4 naive and CD4 memory were each given three plates, CD8 naive was given two plates, and CD8 memory was given one plate. Overall study outcomes, separate from this receptor: Sharing across a handful of donors was observed for approximately 5% of naive CD4, 3% to 4% of naive CD8, 2% to 2.5% of memory CD4, and around 0.42% of memory CD8 clonotypes. Higher generation probabilities were observed for clonotypes shared by all four sorted-subset donors than for non-shared clonotypes. Based on pairwise subsampling, the degree of clonotype sharing among donors was expected to be affected by sequencing depth. The genetic and exposure-history diversity represented was limited by the small number of donors. Rarefaction of sorted-subset datasets indicated incomplete sequencing despite the large sequencing depth. Sampling was restricted to blood, and TCR repertoires in tissues likely differ from the TCR repertoires found in blood. Larger estimated clonotype richness was generally found for naive subsets than for memory subsets.

A few counts support this clone. Which antigen it targets is not known. Base quality data are lacking; no much larger clone is found one base away. Healthy HIV-negative adults with no recently reported acute infections or vaccinations were included as donors. Only Caucasian adults living in Nashville, Tennessee, USA were represented among the donors. Magnetic negative selection was used to enrich CD4+ T cells, after which naive cells were positively selected on CD45RA and the negative fraction became the memory subset. Blood was obtained by leukapheresis, after which PBMCs were separated by Ficoll-Histopaque density gradient centrifugation and cryopreserved in liquid nitrogen vapor phase. Purity and quantity of every magnetically sorted T cell population were checked by analytical flow cytometry. Genomic DNA was isolated from every sorted fraction and measured by UV absorbance on a Nanodrop 2000c.

Using the deep immunoSEQ assay, TCR CDR3 regions were amplified from genomic DNA by multiplex PCR. For each cell subset, the extracted genomic DNA was distributed evenly across all wells of several immunoSEQ 96-well plates, and each plate served as one replicate. For sorted subsets, each replicate PCR was loaded with roughly 190 ng genomic DNA, equivalent to about 30,000 T cell genomes. Purified libraries were quantified with a Qubit 3.0 fluorometer, sized on a Bioanalyzer 2100, and re-quantified with the KAPA Library Quantification kit. A separate single-read 150-cycle Illumina NextSeq 550 flow cell was used to sequence each immunoSEQ 96-well plate. On the study's bioinformatics: Because only junctional sequences without quality scores were contained in the immunoSEQ output, filtering matching that applied to full-length reads could not be performed. To assign V/J genes and CDR3, sequences were annotated using PyIR, a Python wrapper for IgBLAST v1.9, with IMGT germline references. Reads with weak V/J assignments (E-value above 1e-6), missing CDR3, stop codons, out-of-frame junctions, or ambiguous translated residues were removed. A V3J clonotype was defined by an identical inferred V gene, J gene, and CDR3 amino acid sequence. Percentage overlap between repertoires was computed as shared unique clonotypes divided by the size of the smaller repertoire. Repertoire richness was assessed with RTK rarefaction, the Chao1 estimator, and Recon v2.1 estimates of unobserved clonotypes. For all TCRbeta clonotypes obtained by the gDNA method from several donors, generation probabilities were computed with OLGA. Held by TCRdb, this immuneACCESS table contains in-frame sequences only and omits some clones. Under half of the omission traces to an unresolved V gene where checked; the cause of the rest is unknown. V and J calls and clone size follow that table, whereas D and trimming were derived from the DNA. The sample table records 300,000 or so clones; about 74% of these occur just once. The top ten clones comprise about 9.3% of the sample.

V is cut back by 2 bases and J by 3 bases, with 5 bases in the junction unmatched. CDR1 MNHEY and CDR2 SMNVEV were looked up in the germline V gene (reference sequence). Spanning cysteine to phenylalanine, the CDR3 consists of 16 amino acids. Just CDR3 DNA is preserved here, 48 bases in frame from base 1. This TCR derives from a man aged 30-40 years in good health. The V and J segments used are TRBV27 and TRBJ2-2, with 8 bases in between that match TRBD1. The sequenced material came from memory CD4+ T cells sorted from blood. What this sample's cell subset or site label stands for: CD45RA-negative fraction. The bases are TGTGCCAGCAGTTTAATTGGACAGGGAGACACCGGGGAGCTGTTTTTT. The resulting protein is CASSLIGQGDTGELFF.